The clone carrying this TCR beta chain has just a few counts. Its antigen is still unknown. A single record per CDR3 protein comes from TCRdb applying MiXCR to the RT-PCR reads. Of approximately 290,000 distinct CDR3 sequences listed, approximately 23% are singletons. These data originate in a study of response to subunit inactivated influenza vaccine. Study-wide results and limits: Authors suggested seasonal influenza vaccinations each recruit few new T cells.

Trimming shortened V by 3 bases and J by 0 bases, and 15 bases separated the two germline ends. CDR3 length equals 17 residues. The sequence was collected from a man aged 50-75 years who received an inactivated influenza vaccine. The chain couples TRBV12-3 or TRBV12-4 to TRBJ1-3, with unresolved D. This specimen consisted of PBMCs from blood, obtained 21 months after vaccination. DNA of the CDR3: TGTGCCAGCAGTTTCCTGGACGGCTCGATCTCTGGAAACACCATATATTTT. It yields the protein CASSFLDGSISGNTIYF.